The 10 T cell receptor beta chains below were found in one sample sequenced in a study of cytomegalovirus exposure and HLA in healthy donors. The PCR employed 60 Vbeta primers together with 13 Jbeta primers. Sequencing was performed with immunoSEQ multiplex PCR; in TCRdb, only in-frame clones are kept and a portion is missing. This sample's table reports 100,000 to 150,000 clones. The sequencing sample was made of PBMCs. The source is a woman between 40 and 50 years old in good health and CMV-seronegative.

The J gene is TRBJ1-4, the V gene TRBV5-1; D might be TRBD1 (6 bases). Per the germline V gene, CDR1 is SGHRS and CDR2 is YFSETQ. Trimming stripped 7 bases from V and 8 bases from J, with 21 bases between. CDR3 length equals 15 residues. CDR3 loop: CASSSLGTRMEKLFF. The CDR3 DNA is TGCGCCAGCTCCTCTTTGGGGACACGGATGGAAAAACTGTTTTTT.

The genes are TRBV7-9 and TRBJ2-4; 10 positions match TRBD2. Looked up from germline, CDR1 is SEHNR and CDR2 is FQNEAQ (reference sequence). CDR3 length equals 16 residues. Losses at the gene ends were 5 bases for V and 0 bases for J; bases not matched to a gene: 4. CDR3 sequence: CASSVWTSGAKNIQYF. The CDR3 nucleotides are TGTGCCAGCAGCGTCTGGACTAGCGGAGCCAAAAACATTCAGTACTTC.

J is TRBJ2-2 and V is TRBV28, with 7 bases lining up with TRBD2. The V segment lost 7 bases and the J segment 6 bases; nucleotides outside the gene matches: 8. This CDR3 has 14 residues. Germline loops: CDR1 MDHEN, CDR2 SYDVKM. CDR3 loop: CASIPRGVAGELFF. For the CDR3, the DNA is TGTGCCAGCATCCCTCGGGGGGTGGCCGGGGAGCTGTTTTTT.

This rearrangement joins TRBV5-1 to TRBJ2-7; maybe TRBD1 (6 bases). In germline, CDR1 is SGHRS, CDR2 YFSETQ. The V end lost 4 bases, the J end lost 2 bases, and 10 bases lay between the germline ends. This CDR3 is 13 amino acids long. CDR3 nucleotide sequence: TGCGCCAGCAGCGGGACAAACACCTACGAGCAGTACTTC. It yields the protein CASSGTNTYEQYF.

The chain employs TRBV6-5 and TRBJ1-2, with TRBD1 matching 8 bases. Looked up from germline, CDR1 is MNHEY and CDR2 is SVGAGI. Losses at the gene ends were 2 bases for V and 5 bases for J; bases not matched to a gene: 7. The CDR3 has 15 amino acids. The CDR3 is CASSYAGQAPYGYTF. CDR3 nucleotide sequence: TGTGCCAGCAGTTACGCGGGACAGGCCCCTTATGGCTACACCTTC.

The chain combines TRBV7-6 with TRBJ2-3; D is possibly TRBD2 (5 bases). V was pared by 1 base and J by 2 bases, with 16 bases between. Germline assignment: CDR1 SGHVS and CDR2 FNYEAQ. The CDR3 is 17 residues long. The CDR3 DNA reads as TGTGCCAGCAGCTTAGGGGTCGGACTCCCGATCACAGATACGCAGTATTTT. Amino acid sequence: CASSLGVGLPITDTQYF.

The rearrangement links TRBV7-9 to TRBJ1-2, with 7 bases that match TRBD1. The CDR3 covers 14 residues. The ends lost 5 bases at V and 6 bases at J; junction bases unmatched: 9. CDR1 and CDR2 (germline): SEHNR, FQNEAQ (reference sequence). The CDR3 region is CASSRTGTENGYTF. CDR3 in DNA: TGTGCCAGCAGCAGGACCGGGACAGAGAATGGCTACACCTTC.

This chain uses TRBV2 with TRBJ2-6; TRBD1 matches at 7 bases. Germline loops: CDR1 SNHLY, CDR2 FYNNEI. The CDR3 is 17 residues long. V gave up 7 bases and J gave up 1 base; unmatched junction bases: 10. The CDR3, as DNA: TGTGCCAGCACCCGAGGGGGCGAGGGGTCTGGGGCCAACGTCCTGACTTTC. Its translation: CASTRGGEGSGANVLTF.

The chain is built from TRBV5-8 and TRBJ1-3; the match to TRBD1 covers 7 bases. The CDR3 is 16 amino acids. Germline CDR1 and CDR2: SGHTS and YDEGEE. Trimming removed 5 bases from V and 0 bases from J; junction bases left unmatched: 8. CDR3 sequence reads: CASSYGQALSGNTIYF. The CDR3 DNA is TGTGCCAGCAGTTACGGACAGGCCCTCTCTGGAAACACCATATATTTT.

The rearrangement joins TRBV10-2 to TRBJ1-2; D ambiguous. V was shortened by 2 bases and J by 2 bases, with 15 bases between the two germline ends. Germline V lookup: CDR1 WSHSY, CDR2 SAAADI. The CDR3 sequence is 16 residues long. CDR3: CASSETLSSVNYGYTF. DNA of the CDR3: TGCGCCAGCAGTGAGACACTCTCGAGCGTCAACTATGGCTACACCTTC.